This is a list of T cell receptor beta chains from one sample in a study of neurological immune-mediated disorders. TCRdb re-derived calls from the 5' RACE reads in MiXCR, one entry per CDR3 protein. There are approximately 90,000 distinct CDR3 sequences in the sample; roughly 4% occur only once, and 5% to 6.5% lies in the top ten. Sequenced: PBMCs. These receptors all come from a woman aged 18-29 years with multiple sclerosis. Both conserved end residues are part of each CDR3. The order of the fields is V gene, D gene, J gene, clone size, CDR3 protein, CDR3 DNA. A D gene is named only where the DNA matches it firmly. Size is stated for part of the rows, as once, few or many counts, or as a class when the clone is expanded.

>TRBV5-6|-|TRBJ2-1|many
CASSLGRRAAYNEQFF
TGTGCCAGCAGCTTGGGGCGCAGGGCCGCCTACAATGAGCAGTTCTTC
>TRBV5-1|TRBD2|TRBJ2-2|many
CASSLTSATGELFF
TGCGCCAGCAGCTTGACTAGCGCCACCGGGGAGCTGTTTTTT
>TRBV7-2|TRBD2|TRBJ2-2|many
CASSLPSGVSGELFF
TGTGCCAGCAGCTTACCTAGCGGGGTATCCGGGGAGCTGTTTTTT
>TRBV12-3/TRBV12-4|-|TRBJ2-1|many
CASSLGRTKDEQFF
TGTGCCAGCAGTCTCGGGAGAACGAAGGATGAGCAGTTCTTC
>TRBV20-1|-|TRBJ2-5|few
CSARRSQETQYF
TGCAGTGCTAGACGCAGTCAAGAGACCCAGTACTTC
>TRBV7-9|-|TRBJ2-7|many
CASSPGGYEQYF
TGTGCCAGCAGCCCTGGGGGGTACGAGCAGTACTTC
>TRBV24-1|-|TRBJ2-7|many
CATSAAQRSEQYF
TGTGCCACCAGTGCGGCGCAGCGGAGCGAGCAGTACTTC
>TRBV3-1|TRBD1|TRBJ1-4|many
CASRLTGGDGSNEKLFF
TGTGCCAGCAGGCTTACAGGGGGCGATGGGTCTAATGAAAAACTGTTTTTT
>TRBV12-3/TRBV12-4|TRBD2|TRBJ2-1|many
CASERGLGVHNEQFF
TGTGCCAGCGAGCGGGGACTAGGGGTTCACAATGAGCAGTTCTTC
>TRBV20-1|TRBD1|TRBJ1-5|many
CSARIQDRADQPQHF
TGCAGTGCTAGAATACAGGACAGGGCGGATCAGCCCCAGCATTTT
>TRBV5-1|-|TRBJ1-2|many
CASSLGHRLNYGYTF
TGCGCCAGCAGCTTGGGACACCGACTTAACTATGGCTACACCTTC
>TRBV29-1|TRBD2|TRBJ2-7|many
CSVERAGDYEQYF
TGCAGCGTTGAAAGGGCGGGGGACTACGAGCAGTACTTC
>TRBV5-5|-|TRBJ1-6|many
CASSFRLNSYNSPLHF
TGTGCCAGCAGCTTCCGACTGAACTCCTATAATTCACCCCTCCACTTT
>TRBV20-1|TRBD1|TRBJ2-7|many
CSAVLTGKMMEQYF
TGCAGTGCTGTGCTGACAGGGAAAATGATGGAGCAGTACTTC
>TRBV7-6|-|TRBJ1-6|many
CASSPDKVLNQKGSPLHF
TGTGCCAGCAGCCCAGACAAGGTCCTTAACCAAAAGGGTTCACCCCTCCACTTT
>TRBV7-9|-|TRBJ2-7|many
CASSGGGSSYEQYF
TGTGCCAGCAGCGGGGGCGGGAGTTCCTACGAGCAGTACTTC
>TRBV5-1|TRBD2|TRBJ2-3|many
CASSLRLAGGRPDTQYF
TGCGCCAGCAGCTTGCGACTAGCGGGGGGCCGTCCGGATACGCAGTATTTT
>TRBV6-5|TRBD1|TRBJ1-5|many
CASSLQGVGQPQHF
TGTGCCAGCAGTTTACAGGGGGTGGGCCAGCCCCAGCATTTT
>TRBV20-1|TRBD2|TRBJ2-7|many
CSASRTSGLAYEQYF
TGCAGTGCTAGTCGGACTAGCGGACTCGCCTACGAGCAGTACTTC
>TRBV9|TRBD1|TRBJ2-2|-
CASSVGDRGNTGELFF
TGTGCCAGCAGCGTAGGGGACAGGGGTAACACCGGGGAGCTGTTTTTT
>TRBV5-1|-|TRBJ1-1|many
CASSLSRMNTEAFF
TGCGCCAGCAGCTTATCACGTATGAACACTGAAGCTTTCTTT
>TRBV6-5|TRBD2|TRBJ2-1|many
CASTKLERGYEQFF
TGTGCCAGCACCAAGTTGGAGCGGGGTTATGAGCAGTTCTTC
>TRBV11-2|TRBD1|TRBJ1-6|many
CASSFTRGPLHF
TGTGCCAGCAGCTTTACCAGGGGGCCCCTCCACTTT
>TRBV15|TRBD1|TRBJ1-6|many
CATSDRTGEGSPLHF
TGTGCCACCAGCGATAGGACAGGGGAGGGTTCACCCCTCCACTTT
>TRBV7-2|TRBD1|TRBJ2-5|many
CASSGIWTGTETQYF
TGTGCCAGCAGCGGAATCTGGACAGGGACAGAGACCCAGTACTTC
>TRBV2|TRBD1|TRBJ1-5|many
CASSTIGTGIPQPQHF
TGTGCCAGCAGCACGATCGGGACAGGGATTCCTCAGCCCCAGCATTTT
>TRBV5-1|-|TRBJ1-1|many
CASALGLNTEAFF
TGCGCCAGCGCGCTTGGGTTGAACACTGAAGCTTTCTTT
>TRBV12-3/TRBV12-4|TRBD2|TRBJ2-7|many
CASRTPLARSYEQYF
TGTGCCAGCAGGACCCCACTAGCGAGGTCCTACGAGCAGTACTTC
>TRBV7-2|-|TRBJ1-2|many
CASSLGVRSDGYTF
TGTGCCAGCAGCTTAGGGGTGAGAAGCGATGGCTACACCTTC
>TRBV20-1|-|TRBJ2-6|many
CSASVREGSGANVLTF
TGCAGTGCTAGTGTCCGGGAAGGATCCGGGGCCAACGTCCTGACTTTC
>TRBV5-1|TRBD1|TRBJ1-3|-
CASSGDRGNTIYF
TGCGCCAGCAGCGGGGACAGAGGAAACACCATATATTTT
>TRBV11-2|-|TRBJ1-6|many
CASSLRESPLHF
TGTGCCAGCAGCTTACGGGAGTCACCCCTCCACTTT
>TRBV11-2|TRBD2|TRBJ2-1|many
CASSLDSARLAGGSSYNEQFF
TGTGCCAGCAGCTTAGATTCCGCGAGACTAGCGGGAGGAAGCTCCTACAATGAGCAGTTCTTC
>TRBV5-6|-|TRBJ2-5|many
CASSLAGQGRETQYF
TGTGCCAGCAGCTTGGCCGGGCAGGGCCGAGAGACCCAGTACTTC
>TRBV3-1|TRBD2|TRBJ2-2|many
CASSPREDGELFF
TGTGCCAGCAGCCCCCGGGAGGACGGGGAGCTGTTTTTT
>TRBV11-2|TRBD1|TRBJ2-7|many
CASSFLRTGEGQYF
TGTGCCAGCAGCTTCTTACGGACAGGAGAGGGGCAGTACTTC
>TRBV5-1|-|TRBJ1-2|few
CASRGSNYGYTF
TGCGCCAGCCGGGGCAGCAACTATGGCTACACCTTC
>TRBV15|-|TRBJ1-2|many
CATSRDSQVEGYTF
TGTGCCACCAGCAGAGATTCGCAGGTTGAAGGCTACACCTTC
>TRBV12-3/TRBV12-4|TRBD1|TRBJ1-2|many
CASRPTGVNGYTF
TGTGCCAGCAGACCAACAGGGGTCAATGGCTACACCTTC